The entry that follows covers one T cell receptor (beta chain) sequence. Its specificity is unknown. The source of the sample is a study of cytomegalovirus exposure and HLA in healthy donors. About the study: In a later analysis, it was reported that the 120 or so validation repertoires had been produced on the same platform as the 700 or so repertoires belonging to the first cohort.

The CDR3 is made up of 11 amino acids. Per the germline V gene, CDR1 is SNHLY and CDR2 is FYNNEI. Trimming removed 6 bases from V and 2 bases from J, with 5 bases in between. Method: immunoSEQ multiplex PCR; TCRdb's copy keeps in-frame clones and lacks some. The sample includes about 240,000 clones, around 88% of them seen just once. Study-level results: In vitro work confirmed that a few CMV-associated chains recognize CMV antigens. Rare sequences made up most TCRs, while some public TCRs were found in many donors. The study flagged about 150 TCR beta chains as cytomegalovirus-associated.

The clonotype originates from a woman in her thirties in good health and CMV-seropositive. The rearrangement uses TRBV2 and TRBJ2-7; D not resolved. The specimen was PBMCs. The CDR3 region is CASSTAYEQYF. CDR3 in DNA: TGTGCCAGCAGCACTGCCTACGAGCAGTACTTC.